Below are 2 T cell receptor beta chains sequenced from a single sample in a study of blood T cell repertoires in COVID-19. Profiling relied on immunoSEQ multiplex PCR, and the TCRdb table lists in-frame clones only, not all of them. Of around 150,000 clones detected, about 93% appear once; the ten largest clones hold about 4.5%. The sample comprised peripheral blood. The receptor source for this set is a woman in her 50s with acute or convalescent COVID-19.

This clone is a singleton in its sample. The rearrangement links TRBV18 to TRBJ1-5; 7 nucleotides align to TRBD1. The CDR3 is made up of 13 amino acids. Looked up from germline, CDR1 is KGHSH and CDR2 is LQKENI. J lost 4 bases, V lost 4 bases, and 1 base had no gene match. The CDR3 is CASSRQGNQPQHF. CDR3 bases: TGTGCCAGCTCACGACAGGGAAATCAGCCCCAGCATTTT.

CDR3 DNA sequence: TGTGCCAGCAACAAACCATCCGACAGGGAAAGGGGACTTAAGTACACTGAAGCTTTCTTT. Translation gives CASNKPSDRERGLKYTEAFF. The V gene is TRBV7-8, the J gene TRBJ1-1; TRBD1 matches at 7 bases. CDR3 size: 20 residues. V gave up 7 bases and J gave up 3 bases; unmatched junction bases: 26. CDR1 and CDR2 (germline): SGHVS, FQNEAQ.